The 22 T cell receptor beta chains listed next were all sequenced from one sample in a study of T-cell memory formation after mild COVID-19. In TCRdb, the 5' RACE reads were re-called with MiXCR into one record per CDR3 protein. This sample has roughly 150,000 distinct CDR3 sequences, with roughly 15% found just once. Source material: PBMCs or a T cell subset sorted from them (not recorded which). The origin of the receptors is an adult woman who had mild COVID-19 (a few samples of this study predate the infection). Cell type and time point are not known.

As for this clonotype: A much larger clone differs from this one at a single base, so this may be a read error. Without the conserved terminal phenylalanine or tryptophan, this CDR3 likely stems from a read error. The chain joins TRBV6-5 to TRBJ2-7; the match to TRBD2 covers 8 bases. V gave up 6 bases and J gave up 0 bases; unmatched junction bases: 10. The CDR3 is 16 residues long. Germline loops: CDR1 MNHEY, CDR2 SVGAGI. CDR3 in amino acids: CASSRGGSGSSYEQYL. CDR3 DNA: TGTGCCAGCAGCCGTGGTGGGAGCGGGAGCTCCTACGAGCAGTACTTA.

J is TRBJ2-7 and V is TRBV20-1; D gene ambiguous. The CDR3 length is 13 residues. V was shortened by 2 bases and J by 3 bases, with 11 bases between the two germline ends. CDR1 is DFQATT and CDR2 is SNEGSKA in the germline V gene (reference sequence). The chain's CDR3 is CSARQQAVYEQYF. The DNA for the CDR3 is TGCAGTGCTAGACAGCAGGCGGTCTACGAGCAGTACTTC.

This clonotype was seen only a few times. The V gene is TRBV5-1, the J gene TRBJ2-7; weak D call: TRBD2 (5 bases). The V gene lost 3 bases and the J gene lost 3 bases, with 16 bases spanning the gap. This CDR3 is 15 amino acids long. CDR1 and CDR2 from the germline V gene are SGHRS and YFSETQ. The CDR3 is CASSYEPGNYYEQYF. The CDR3 region has the DNA TGCGCCAGCAGCTATGAGCCGGGAAATTACTACGAGCAGTACTTC.

J is TRBJ2-5 and V is TRBV5-1; 7 positions match TRBD1. The CDR3 is 14 amino acids. Germline-derived CDR1 and CDR2 are SGHRS and YFSETQ. V trimming: 3 bases; J trimming: 4 bases; junction bases outside the gene matches: 6. CDR3 bases: TGCGCCAGCAGCTACGGGACAGCTGGAGAGACCCAGTACTTC. This codes for CASSYGTAGETQYF. Full variable domain (remainder filled in from reference TRBV5-1 and TRBJ2-5): KAGVTQTPRYLIKTRGQQVTLSCSPISGHRSVSWYQQTPGQGLQFLFEYFSETQRNKGNFPGRFSGRQFSNSRSEMNVSTLELGDSALYLCASSYGTAGETQYFGPGTRLLVL.

This clonotype was detected only a few times. The chain combines TRBV6-2 or TRBV6-3 with TRBJ1-1; 7 bases are shared with TRBD1. Per germline, CDR1 MNHEY and CDR2 SVGEGT. This CDR3 comprises 18 residues. V was clipped by 0 bases and J by 0 bases; unmatched bases: 10. The CDR3, as DNA: TGTGCCAGCAGTTACTCGTCACAGGGGATTAGCATGAACACTGAAGCTTTCTTT. It encodes CASSYSSQGISMNTEAFF.

In its sample, this clonotype was seen a few times. The chain combines TRBV29-1 with TRBJ2-7; weak D call: TRBD1 (6 bases). CDR3 length: 14 residues. Germline CDR1 and CDR2: SQVTM and ANQGSEA. V was clipped by 1 base and J by 0 bases, with 10 bases between them. The CDR3 coding sequence is TGCAGCGTTGAAGGGGGGCAGAACTCCTACGAGCAGTACTTC. Translation: CSVEGGQNSYEQYF.

The rearrangement links TRBV9 to TRBJ2-7; D gene unclear. The CDR3 totals 16 residues. Between the trimmed V and J ends, which lost 4 bases and 0 bases, there was a span of 17 bases. CDR1 SGDLS and CDR2 YYNGEE come from the germline V gene. CDR3 DNA: TGTGCCAGCAGCCCTAGGATCACGACGAGCTCCTACGAGCAGTACTTC. Protein: CASSPRITTSSYEQYF.

This chain connects TRBV24-1 to TRBJ2-5; TRBD1 matches 7 bases. The CDR3 is made up of 14 amino acids. Germline V lookup: CDR1 KGHDR, CDR2 SFDVKD. Trimming at V came to 3 bases and at J to 9 bases, leaving 9 bases not matched to a gene. CDR3: CATSDHTGDRAQYF. The CDR3 DNA is TGTGCCACCAGTGATCACACAGGGGATAGGGCCCAGTACTTC.

The rearrangement joins TRBV12-3 or TRBV12-4 to TRBJ2-7; D is possibly TRBD2 (6 bases). The ends were cut back, 6 bases at V and 3 bases at J, with 15 bases in the middle. CDR3 size: 14 residues. CDR3 in amino acids: CASSRGDLIYEQYF. CDR3 nucleotides: TGTGCCAGCAGCCGAGGGGACTTAATCTACGAGCAGTACTTC.

V is TRBV5-1 and J is TRBJ2-7, with TRBD2 identical over 8 bases. There are 15 residues in the CDR3. The V gene end was trimmed by 5 bases and the J gene end by 2 bases; junction bases not matched to a gene: 9. Germline V gene data show CDR1 as SGHRS and CDR2 as YFSETQ. The CDR3 DNA reads TGCGCCAGCAGTAGGGCTAGCGGGCCTACCTACGAGCAGTACTTC. It encodes CASSRASGPTYEQYF.

This chain links TRBV29-1 with TRBJ2-1; TRBD2 agrees at 7 bases. The CDR3 loop spans 19 amino acids. The germline V gene has CDR1 SQVTM and CDR2 ANQGSEA. Trimming cost V 1 base and J 9 bases; bases outside gene matches: 24. DNA of the CDR3: TGCAGCGTTGAAGTACCCCAGAAAGGGGCGGGGGTACGAGGTTTTGAGCAGTTCTTC. Translation: CSVEVPQKGAGVRGFEQFF.

This clonotype appeared a few times. The J gene is TRBJ1-6, the V gene TRBV7-6, with 8 bases lining up with TRBD1. V lost 2 bases, J lost 9 bases, and 15 bases stayed unmatched. The CDR3 runs to 18 residues. From germline, CDR1 is SGHVS and CDR2 FNYEAQ. The CDR3 DNA reads as TGTGCCAGCAGCTTAATCCCTGGGACAGGCGAAGGGGGTTCACCCCTCCACTTT. It specifies CASSLIPGTGEGGSPLHF.

V usage is TRBV7-2 and J usage is TRBJ2-1, with TRBD2 as a possible D gene (5 bases). The CDR3 runs to 16 residues. Trimming pared 0 bases from V and 7 bases from J, leaving 16 bases between. Germline values: CDR1 SGHTA, CDR2 FQGNSA. CDR3 nucleotides: TGTGCCAGCAGCTTAGCCGGGAAAATGAATGGGAATGAGCAGTTCTTC. It is translated as CASSLAGKMNGNEQFF.

The chain combines TRBV7-3 with TRBJ2-2; the D gene is possibly TRBD2 (5 bases). Germline CDR1 and CDR2: SGHTA and FQGTGA. V lost 2 bases and J lost 7, with 8 bases in between. This CDR3 is built from 13 residues. The CDR3 coding sequence is TGTGCCAGCAGCTTATTTGCGGGCGGGGAGCTGTTTTTT. It encodes CASSLFAGGELFF.

This clonotype was detected a few times. The chain employs TRBV12-3 or TRBV12-4 and TRBJ2-5, with D hard to call. This CDR3 has 14 amino acids. The ends were cut back, 2 bases at V and 3 bases at J, with 10 bases in the middle. The CDR3 DNA reads TGTGCCAGCAGTTTAAACCCTTTGAAAGAGACCCAGTACTTC. Protein: CASSLNPLKETQYF.

V gene TRBV4-3 combines with J gene TRBJ1-1, with 7 bases lining up with TRBD1. Germline V gives CDR1 LGHNA, CDR2 YSLEER. The ends lost 3 bases at V and 4 bases at J; junction bases unmatched: 8. The CDR3 spans 15 residues. CDR3 amino acids: CASSQPQGVGTEAFF. CDR3 coding DNA: TGCGCCAGCAGCCAGCCTCAGGGGGTCGGCACTGAAGCTTTCTTT.

Comment on this clonotype: The junction shows a germline mismatch at one end, possibly a read error. The chain uses TRBV12-3 or TRBV12-4 and TRBJ2-1; D is undetermined. The CDR3 is made up of 10 amino acids. The DNA for the CDR3 is TGTGCCAGCAGTTTCTTATGGGCGCTCTTC. Residues: CASSFLWALF.

This clonotype has only a few counts. The rearrangement links TRBV12-3 or TRBV12-4 to TRBJ2-5; D is unclear. V lost 1 base and J lost 6, with 9 bases in between. The CDR3 runs 13 residues. CDR3 DNA: TGTGCCAGCAGTTTAGAACAGAAGAAGACCCAGTACTTC. Its protein product is CASSLEQKKTQYF.

The CDR3: CASSRGTGAGVSYEQYF. The DNA of the CDR3 is TGCGCCAGCAGCCGGGGAACAGGCGCCGGCGTCTCCTACGAGCAGTACTTC. The V call is TRBV5-1, the J call TRBJ2-7; either TRBD1 or TRBD2 may fit D (5 bases each). V lost 4 bases to trimming and J lost 0 bases, with 20 bases between them. CDR3 length equals 17 residues. Per the germline V gene, CDR1 is SGHRS and CDR2 is YFSETQ.

This clonotype occurred many times. This sequence joins TRBV7-3 and TRBJ1-6; D ambiguous. This CDR3 contains 13 residues. Germline CDR1 SGHTA, CDR2 FQGTGA. Trimming stripped 4 bases from V and 7 bases from J, with 8 bases between. The CDR3 protein is CASSSGLNSPLHF. The CDR3 nucleotides read TGTGCCAGCAGCTCCGGACTGAATTCACCCCTCCACTTT.

The chain recombines TRBV6-6 with TRBJ1-2, with a tentative D call TRBD1 (6 bases). CDR1 is MNHNY and CDR2 is SVGAGI in the germline V gene (reference sequence). The CDR3 extends over 17 amino acids. V gave up 2 bases and J gave up 3 bases, with 19 bases separating them. Written as DNA, the CDR3 is TGTGCCAGCAGTTACGGCCGGGACGGCCCAGGGGACTATGGCTACACCTTC. Its translation is CASSYGRDGPGDYGYTF.

The chain links TRBV7-9 to TRBJ2-1; TRBD2 agrees at 9 bases. CDR3 size: 15 residues. Germline V CDR1 and CDR2: SEHNR, FQNEAQ (reference sequence). Germline trimming cut 3 bases from V and 7 bases from J; bases unmatched to any gene: 7. DNA for the CDR3: TGTGCCAGCAGCTTGGCGGGAGGGCGGGGGAATGAGCAGTTCTTC. It is translated as CASSLAGGRGNEQFF.